The rows below give T cell receptor beta chains drawn from one sample of a study of memory CD4+ T cells and cytomegalovirus serostatus. The repertoire was sequenced with immunoSEQ multiplex PCR; TCRdb's copy has only in-frame clones and lacks some. The sample shows over 65,000 clones, approximately 80% of them seen only once. Sequencing was carried out using memory CD4+ T cells from blood. The source of these receptors is an adult in good health and CMV-seronegative. Each CDR3 is given with its conserved first and last residue. A D gene is named only where the DNA matches it firmly. The size of a clone is reported for some rows only, either as once, few or many, or as a class for expanded clones.

d_gene | j_gene | abundance | v_gene | CDR3aa | CDR3nt
. | TRBJ2-3 | . | TRBV11-3 | CASSLAASTDTQYF | TGTGCCAGCAGCTTAGCAGCGTCAACAGATACGCAGTATTTT
. | TRBJ1-2 | . | TRBV7-9 | CASSQSGGSGYTF | TGTGCCAGCAGCCAAAGTGGGGGATCGGGCTACACCTTC
. | TRBJ2-1 | . | TRBV21-1 | CASSKVPGPLSYNEQFF | TGTGCCAGCAGCAAAGTTCCGGGACCGCTCTCCTACAATGAGCAGTTCTTC
. | TRBJ1-1 | . | TRBV6-1 | CASSERQPNTEAFF | TGTGCCAGCAGTGAGAGGCAGCCGAACACTGAAGCTTTCTTT
. | TRBJ1-2 | . | TRBV13 | CASSSGTFNYGYTF | TGTGCCAGCAGCTCGGGGACGTTCAACTATGGCTACACCTTC
TRBD1 | TRBJ1-2 | . | TRBV6-5 | CASTGTEGYTF | TGTGCCAGCACCGGGACAGAGGGCTACACCTTC
TRBD1 | TRBJ1-3 | . | TRBV6-1 | CASSGQGTGNTIYF | TGTGCCAGCAGTGGACAGGGGACTGGAAACACCATATATTTT
. | TRBJ1-1 | once | TRBV6-1 | CASRPGRDTEAFF | TGTGCCAGCAGGCCGGGCCGGGACACTGAAGCTTTCTTT
. | TRBJ2-3 | . | TRBV25-1 | CASSARDTQYF | TGTGCCAGCAGTGCTAGAGATACGCAGTATTTT
. | TRBJ2-3 | . | TRBV29-1 | CSVGRAVEDTQYF | TGCAGCGTCGGCCGGGCAGTCGAAGATACGCAGTATTTT
TRBD1 | TRBJ1-6 | once | TRBV11-2 | CASSLFPGQGNSPLHF | TGTGCCAGCAGCCTCTTCCCGGGACAGGGTAATTCACCCCTCCACTTT
TRBD2 | TRBJ2-7 | . | TRBV11-2 | CASSSGLAGGIEQYF | TGTGCCAGCAGCTCGGGACTAGCGGGGGGTATCGAGCAGTACTTC
. | TRBJ2-1 | . | TRBV28 | CAGSGDANSYNEQFF | TGTGCCGGGTCGGGGGACGCTAACTCCTACAATGAGCAGTTCTTC
. | TRBJ2-5 | once | TRBV4-3 | CASSLTHQETQYF | TGCGCCAGCAGCCTTACCCACCAAGAGACCCAGTACTTC
TRBD2 | TRBJ2-3 | . | TRBV2 | CASSVQRGTDTQYF | TGTGCCAGCAGTGTCCAGCGGGGGACAGATACGCAGTATTTT
TRBD1 | TRBJ1-5 | . | TRBV5-6 | CASTTTGTDLYSNQPQHF | TGTGCCAGCACCACAACCGGGACAGATCTTTATAGCAATCAGCCCCAGCATTTT
. | TRBJ2-7 | . | TRBV4-3 | CASSQGVEGSYEQYF | TGCGCCAGCAGCCAAGGGGTCGAGGGGTCCTACGAGCAGTACTTC
. | TRBJ2-7 | . | TRBV5-1 | CASSFGGRDTSYEQYF | TGCGCCAGCAGCTTCGGAGGCCGGGACACAAGCTACGAGCAGTACTTC
. | TRBJ1-3 | . | TRBV18 | CASSPITRTGNTIYF | TGTGCCAGCTCACCTATCACAAGAACGGGAAACACCATATATTTT
TRBD1 | TRBJ1-4 | few | TRBV7-6 | CASSLSRQGFNEKLFF | TGTGCCAGCAGCTTGAGCCGACAGGGTTTTAATGAAAAACTGTTTTTT
. | TRBJ1-1 | once | TRBV5-1 | CASSSGQGNTEAFF | TGCGCCAGCAGTTCGGGGCAGGGGAACACTGAAGCTTTCTTT
TRBD1 | TRBJ1-1 | . | TRBV19 | CASSVGQLNTEAFF | TGTGCCAGTAGTGTGGGACAGTTGAACACTGAAGCTTTCTTT
TRBD2 | TRBJ2-2 | . | TRBV19 | CASTEGGGAGGELFF | TGTGCCAGTACTGAGGGCGGGGGGGCCGGCGGGGAGCTGTTTTTT